The T cell receptor beta chain described here comes from a study of blood T cell repertoires in COVID-19. The table came from immunoSEQ multiplex PCR; TCRdb's copy has only in-frame clones and leaves some out. The profile shows 400,000 to 500,000 clones, more than 70% of them singletons. About this clone: Additional DNA sequences in this sample encode the identical CDR3.

The CDR3 extends over 13 amino acids. Trimming left V 5 bases short and J 3 bases short, with 10 bases between. The specimen was PBMCs or T cells enriched from blood (not recorded which). This receptor was obtained from a woman aged 18-30 years who had been exposed to COVID-19. The rearrangement joins TRBV12-3 or TRBV12-4 to TRBJ1-2; possible D gene TRBD1, 5 bases. DNA of the CDR3: TGTGCCAGCAGTCTTGACAGAGACTATGGCTACACCTTC. This codes for CASSLDRDYGYTF.